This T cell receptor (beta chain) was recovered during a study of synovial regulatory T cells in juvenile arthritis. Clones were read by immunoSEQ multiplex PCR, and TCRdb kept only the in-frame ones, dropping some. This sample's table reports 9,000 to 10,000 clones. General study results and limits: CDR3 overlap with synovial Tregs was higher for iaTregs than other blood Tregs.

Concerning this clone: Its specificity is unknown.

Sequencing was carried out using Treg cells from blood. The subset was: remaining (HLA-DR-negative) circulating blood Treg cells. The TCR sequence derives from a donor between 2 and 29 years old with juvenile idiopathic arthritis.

CDR3 residues: CAISDLEGGNYGYTF. The chain recombines TRBV10-3 with TRBJ1-2. Per germline, CDR1 ENHRY and CDR2 SYGVKD. This CDR3 has 15 amino acids. No DNA is recorded.